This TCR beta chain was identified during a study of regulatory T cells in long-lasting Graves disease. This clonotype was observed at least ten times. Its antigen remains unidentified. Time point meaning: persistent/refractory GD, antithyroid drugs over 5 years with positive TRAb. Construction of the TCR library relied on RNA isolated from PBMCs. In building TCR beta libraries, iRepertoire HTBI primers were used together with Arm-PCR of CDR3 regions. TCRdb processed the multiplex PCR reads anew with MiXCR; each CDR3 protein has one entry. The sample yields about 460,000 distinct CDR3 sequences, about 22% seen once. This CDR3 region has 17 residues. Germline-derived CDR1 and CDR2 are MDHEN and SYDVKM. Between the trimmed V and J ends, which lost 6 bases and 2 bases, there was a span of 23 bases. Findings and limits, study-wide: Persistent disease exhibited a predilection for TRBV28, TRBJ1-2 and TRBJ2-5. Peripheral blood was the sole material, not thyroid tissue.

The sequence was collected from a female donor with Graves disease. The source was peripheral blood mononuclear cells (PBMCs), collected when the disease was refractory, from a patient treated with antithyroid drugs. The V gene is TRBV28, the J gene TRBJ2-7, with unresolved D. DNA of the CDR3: TGTGCCAGCAGCCTGACGTCCGGGCCAGGAATCACCTACGAGCAGTACTTC. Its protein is CASSLTSGPGITYEQYF. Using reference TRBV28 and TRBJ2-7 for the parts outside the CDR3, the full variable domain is DVKVTQSSRYLVKRTGEKVFLECVQDMDHENMFWYRQDPGLGLRLIYFSYDVKMKEKGDIPEGYSVSREKKERFSLILESASTNQTSMYLCASSLTSGPGITYEQYFGPGTRLTVT.